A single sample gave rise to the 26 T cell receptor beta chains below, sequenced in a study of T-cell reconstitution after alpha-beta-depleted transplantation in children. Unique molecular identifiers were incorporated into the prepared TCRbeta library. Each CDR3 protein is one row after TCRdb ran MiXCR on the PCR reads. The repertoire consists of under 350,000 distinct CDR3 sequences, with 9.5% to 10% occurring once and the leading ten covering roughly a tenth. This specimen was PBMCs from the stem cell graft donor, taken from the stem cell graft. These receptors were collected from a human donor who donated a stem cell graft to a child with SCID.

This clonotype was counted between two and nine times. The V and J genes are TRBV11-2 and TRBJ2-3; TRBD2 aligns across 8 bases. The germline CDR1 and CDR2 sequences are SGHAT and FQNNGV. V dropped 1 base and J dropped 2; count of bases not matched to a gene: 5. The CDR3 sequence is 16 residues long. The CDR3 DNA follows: TGTGCCAGCAGCTTAGTGGCGGGGGGTGTCACAGATACGCAGTATTTT. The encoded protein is CASSLVAGGVTDTQYF.

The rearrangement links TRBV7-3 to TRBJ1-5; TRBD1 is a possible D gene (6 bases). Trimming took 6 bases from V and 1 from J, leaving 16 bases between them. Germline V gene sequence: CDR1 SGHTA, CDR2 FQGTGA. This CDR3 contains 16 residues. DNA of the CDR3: TGTGCCAGCAGACAACAGGGCCTCCCGAGCAATCAGCCCCAGCATTTT. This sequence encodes CASRQQGLPSNQPQHF.

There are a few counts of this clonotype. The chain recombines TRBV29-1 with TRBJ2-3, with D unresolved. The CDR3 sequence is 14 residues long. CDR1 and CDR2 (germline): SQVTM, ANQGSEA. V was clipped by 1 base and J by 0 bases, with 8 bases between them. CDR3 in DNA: TGCAGCGTTGAAGCCTCTTCTAGCACAGATACGCAGTATTTT. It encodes CSVEASSSTDTQYF.

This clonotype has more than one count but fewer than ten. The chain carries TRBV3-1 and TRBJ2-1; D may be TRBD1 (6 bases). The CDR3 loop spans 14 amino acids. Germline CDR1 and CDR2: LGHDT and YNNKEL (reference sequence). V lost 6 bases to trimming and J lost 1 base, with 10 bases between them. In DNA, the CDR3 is TGTGCCAGCAGAGCCGGACAGTCCTACAATGAGCAGTTCTTC. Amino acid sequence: CASRAGQSYNEQFF.

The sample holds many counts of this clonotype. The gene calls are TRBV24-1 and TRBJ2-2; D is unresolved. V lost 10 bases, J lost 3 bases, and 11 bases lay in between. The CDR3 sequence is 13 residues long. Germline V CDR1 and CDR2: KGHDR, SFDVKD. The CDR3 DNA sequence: TGTGCCACTTCGGCGGAGCACACCGGGGAGCTGTTTTTT. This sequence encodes CATSAEHTGELFF.

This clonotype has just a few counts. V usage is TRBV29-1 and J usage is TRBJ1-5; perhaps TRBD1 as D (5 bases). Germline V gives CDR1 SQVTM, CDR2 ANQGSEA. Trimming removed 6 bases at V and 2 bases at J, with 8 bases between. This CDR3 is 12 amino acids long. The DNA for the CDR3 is TGCAGCGTGGGGGACGGCAATCAGCCCCAGCATTTT. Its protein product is CSVGDGNQPQHF.

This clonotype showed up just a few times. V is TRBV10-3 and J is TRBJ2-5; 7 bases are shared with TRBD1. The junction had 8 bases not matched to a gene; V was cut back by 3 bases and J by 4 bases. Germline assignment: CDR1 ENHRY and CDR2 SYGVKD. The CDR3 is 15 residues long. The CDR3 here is CAISDVLSGGETQYF. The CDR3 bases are TGTGCCATCAGTGACGTTCTATCAGGGGGAGAGACCCAGTACTTC.

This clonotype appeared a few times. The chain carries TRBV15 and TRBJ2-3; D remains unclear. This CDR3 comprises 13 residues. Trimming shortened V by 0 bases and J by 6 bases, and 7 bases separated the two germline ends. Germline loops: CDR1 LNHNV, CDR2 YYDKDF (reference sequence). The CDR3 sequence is CATSRDPGDTQYF. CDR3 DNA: TGTGCCACCAGCAGAGATCCCGGTGATACGCAGTATTTT.

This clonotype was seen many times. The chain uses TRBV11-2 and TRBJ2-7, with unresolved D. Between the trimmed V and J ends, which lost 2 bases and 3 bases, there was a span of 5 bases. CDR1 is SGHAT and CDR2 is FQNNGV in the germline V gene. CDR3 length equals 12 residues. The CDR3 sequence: CASSLSLYEQYF. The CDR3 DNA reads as TGTGCCAGCAGCTTAAGTCTCTACGAGCAGTACTTC.

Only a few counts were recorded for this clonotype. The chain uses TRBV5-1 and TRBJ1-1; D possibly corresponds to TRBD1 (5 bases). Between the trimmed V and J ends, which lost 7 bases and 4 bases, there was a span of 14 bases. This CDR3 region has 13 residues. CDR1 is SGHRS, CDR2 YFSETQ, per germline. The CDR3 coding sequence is TGCGCCAGCGCTTGGGGGAATGGCACTGAAGCTTTCTTT. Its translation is CASAWGNGTEAFF. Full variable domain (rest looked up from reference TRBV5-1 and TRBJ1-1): KAGVTQTPRYLIKTRGQQVTLSCSPISGHRSVSWYQQTPGQGLQFLFEYFSETQRNKGNFPGRFSGRQFSNSRSEMNVSTLELGDSALYLCASAWGNGTEAFFGQGTRLTVV.

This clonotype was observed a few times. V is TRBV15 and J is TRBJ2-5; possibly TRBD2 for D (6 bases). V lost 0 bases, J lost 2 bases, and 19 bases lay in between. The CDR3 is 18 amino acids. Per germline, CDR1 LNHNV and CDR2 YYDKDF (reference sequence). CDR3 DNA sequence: TGTGCCACCAGCAGAGATCTGGGGGGTGGGGGTTTACAAGAGACCCAGTACTTC. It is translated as CATSRDLGGGGLQETQYF.

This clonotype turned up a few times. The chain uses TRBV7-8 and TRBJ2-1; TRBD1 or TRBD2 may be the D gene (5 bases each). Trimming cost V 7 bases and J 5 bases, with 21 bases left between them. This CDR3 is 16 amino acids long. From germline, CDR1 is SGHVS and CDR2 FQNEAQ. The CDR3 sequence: CASTLSEWDGNNEQFF. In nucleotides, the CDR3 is TGTGCCAGCACCCTGTCCGAATGGGACGGAAACAATGAGCAGTTCTTC. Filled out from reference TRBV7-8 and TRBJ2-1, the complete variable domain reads GAGVSQSPRYKVAKRGQDVALRCDPISGHVSLFWYQQALGQGPEFLTYFQNEAQLDKSGLPSDRFFAERPEGSVSTLKIQRTQQEDSAVYLCASTLSEWDGNNEQFFGPGTRLTVL.

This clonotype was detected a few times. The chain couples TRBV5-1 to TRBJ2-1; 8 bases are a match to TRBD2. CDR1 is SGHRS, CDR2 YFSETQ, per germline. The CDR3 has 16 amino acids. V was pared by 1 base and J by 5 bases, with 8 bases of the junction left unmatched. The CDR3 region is CASSLLSGGGNNEQFF. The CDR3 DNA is TGCGCCAGCAGCTTGTTATCCGGGGGGGGTAACAATGAGCAGTTCTTC.

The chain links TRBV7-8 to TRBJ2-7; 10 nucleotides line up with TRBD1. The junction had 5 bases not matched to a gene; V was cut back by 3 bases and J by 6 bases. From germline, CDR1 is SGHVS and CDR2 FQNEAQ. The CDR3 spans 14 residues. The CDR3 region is CASSLGQGSAEQYF. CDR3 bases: TGTGCCAGCAGCTTGGGACAGGGGTCGGCCGAGCAGTACTTC.

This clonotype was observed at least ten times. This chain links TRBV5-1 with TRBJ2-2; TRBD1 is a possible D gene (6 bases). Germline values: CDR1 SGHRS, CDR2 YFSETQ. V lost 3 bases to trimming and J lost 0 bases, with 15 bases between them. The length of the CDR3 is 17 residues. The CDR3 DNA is TGCGCCAGCAGCTGGAGTACAGGGTTCGCGAACACCGGGGAGCTGTTTTTT. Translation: CASSWSTGFANTGELFF.

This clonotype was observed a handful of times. Here the CDR3 DNA reads TGCGCCATCAAGGGCAGGGGGTGGAACTATGGCTACACCTTC. This codes for CAIKGRGWNYGYTF. The chain combines TRBV23-1 with TRBJ1-2; TRBD1 matches 7 bases. TRBV23-1 falls under the ORF class, with uncertain function. The CDR3 loop spans 14 amino acids. Trimming at V came to 10 bases and at J to 2 bases, leaving 10 bases not matched to a gene.

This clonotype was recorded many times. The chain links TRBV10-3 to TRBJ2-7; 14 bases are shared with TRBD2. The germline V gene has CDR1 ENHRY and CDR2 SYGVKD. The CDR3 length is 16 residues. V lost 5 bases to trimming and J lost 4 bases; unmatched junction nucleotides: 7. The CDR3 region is CAISTGLAGGGYEQYF. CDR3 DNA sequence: TGTGCCATCAGTACCGGACTAGCGGGGGGCGGGTACGAGCAGTACTTC.

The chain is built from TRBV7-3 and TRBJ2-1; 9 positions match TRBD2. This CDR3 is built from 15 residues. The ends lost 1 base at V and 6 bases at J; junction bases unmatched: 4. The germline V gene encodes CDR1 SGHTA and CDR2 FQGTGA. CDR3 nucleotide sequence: TGTGCCAGCAGCTTAAAGCCTAGCGGGGTCAATGAGCAGTTCTTC. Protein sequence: CASSLKPSGVNEQFF.

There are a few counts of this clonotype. CDR3 sequence: CASSLGGRGIYNSPLHF. CDR3 nucleotide sequence: TGTGCCAGCAGCCTCGGTGGGCGGGGGATTTATAATTCACCCCTCCACTTT. The rearrangement uses TRBV11-2 and TRBJ1-6; the D gene is possibly TRBD1 (5 bases). CDR1 is SGHAT, CDR2 FQNNGV, per germline. This CDR3 has 17 amino acids. The germline V and J ends were trimmed by 5 bases and 4 bases, with 18 bases remaining between them.

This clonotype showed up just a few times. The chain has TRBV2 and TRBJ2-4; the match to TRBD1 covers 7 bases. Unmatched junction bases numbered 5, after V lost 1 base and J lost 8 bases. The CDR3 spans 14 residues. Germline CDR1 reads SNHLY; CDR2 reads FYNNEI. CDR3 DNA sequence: TGTGCCAGCAGTGAAGGACAGGGTTTTGACATTCAGTACTTC. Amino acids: CASSEGQGFDIQYF.

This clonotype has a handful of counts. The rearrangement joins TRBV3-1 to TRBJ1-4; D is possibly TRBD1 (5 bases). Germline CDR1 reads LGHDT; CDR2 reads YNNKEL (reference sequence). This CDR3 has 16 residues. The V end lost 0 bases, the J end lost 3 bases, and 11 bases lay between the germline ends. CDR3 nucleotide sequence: TGTGCCAGCAGCCAAGATCCAGGGACGCCTAATGAAAAACTGTTTTTT. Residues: CASSQDPGTPNEKLFF.

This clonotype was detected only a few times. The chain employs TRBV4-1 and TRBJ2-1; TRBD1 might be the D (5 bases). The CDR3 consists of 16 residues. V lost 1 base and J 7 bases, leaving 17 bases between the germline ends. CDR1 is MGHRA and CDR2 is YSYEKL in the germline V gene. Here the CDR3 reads CASSQGEGAGWNEQFF. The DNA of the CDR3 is TGCGCCAGCAGCCAAGGAGAAGGGGCAGGGTGGAATGAGCAGTTCTTC.

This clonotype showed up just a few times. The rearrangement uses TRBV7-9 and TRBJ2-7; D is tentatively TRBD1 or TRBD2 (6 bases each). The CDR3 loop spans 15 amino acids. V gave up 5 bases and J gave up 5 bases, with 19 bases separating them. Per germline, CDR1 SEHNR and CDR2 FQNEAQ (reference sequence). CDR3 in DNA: TGTGCCAGCAGCGTTGGAGGGGACAAGTCCAACGAGCAGTACTTC. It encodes CASSVGGDKSNEQYF. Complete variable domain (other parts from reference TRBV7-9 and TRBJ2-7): DTGVSQNPRHKITKRGQNVTFRCDPISEHNRLYWYRQTLGQGPEFLTYFQNEAQLEKSRLLSDRFSAERPKGSFSTLEIQRTEQGDSAMYLCASSVGGDKSNEQYFGPGTRLTVT.

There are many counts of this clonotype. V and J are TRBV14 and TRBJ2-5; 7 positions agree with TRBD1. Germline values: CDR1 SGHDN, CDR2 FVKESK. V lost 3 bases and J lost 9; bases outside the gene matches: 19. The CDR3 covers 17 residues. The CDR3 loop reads CASSQRPGQTFSGAQYF. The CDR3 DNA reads TGTGCCAGCAGCCAGAGACCGGGACAGACTTTCTCAGGGGCCCAGTACTTC.

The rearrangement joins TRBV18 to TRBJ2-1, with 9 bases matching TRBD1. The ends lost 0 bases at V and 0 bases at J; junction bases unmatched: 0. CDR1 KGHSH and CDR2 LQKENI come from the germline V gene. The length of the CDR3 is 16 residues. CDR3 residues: CASSPPDRGSYNEQFF. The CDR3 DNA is TGTGCCAGCTCACCACCGGACAGGGGCTCCTACAATGAGCAGTTCTTC.

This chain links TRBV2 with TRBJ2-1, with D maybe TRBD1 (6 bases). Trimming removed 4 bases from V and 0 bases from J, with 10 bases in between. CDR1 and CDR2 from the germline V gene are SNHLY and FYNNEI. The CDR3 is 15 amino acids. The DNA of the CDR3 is TGTGCCAGCAGTGTGGGACATAGCTCCTACAATGAGCAGTTCTTC. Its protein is CASSVGHSSYNEQFF.